These 10 T cell receptor beta chains share one sample of origin, sequenced in a study of T cell repertoires in ileal Crohn's disease. Measured with immunoSEQ multiplex PCR; TCRdb has only the in-frame clones, and not every one. This table holds about 11,000 clones, about 82% found once. The time point here: neoterminal ileum biopsy at postoperative endoscopy, about 6 months after surgery. Sequencing was done on a sample of ileal tissue. These receptors were collected from an adult with Crohn's disease.

This rearrangement joins TRBV5-1 to TRBJ1-5; 9 bases agree with TRBD1. The ends lost 5 bases at V and 0 bases at J; junction bases unmatched: 3. Per germline, CDR1 SGHRS and CDR2 YFSETQ. The CDR3 is 15 amino acids. Written as DNA, the CDR3 is TGCGCCAGCAGAGAGGGACAGGGTAGCAATCAGCCCCAGCATTTT. Translation gives CASREGQGSNQPQHF.

V and J are TRBV2 and TRBJ2-1; TRBD1 matches 9 bases. The V gene's germline CDR1 is SNHLY and CDR2 FYNNEI. V dropped 6 bases and J dropped 7; count of bases not matched to a gene: 10. The CDR3 spans 15 residues. CDR3 DNA: TGTGCCAGCAGGGCGACAGGGGGGAGGGTGAATGAGCAGTTCTTC. As protein: CASRATGGRVNEQFF.

The rearrangement uses TRBV5-4 and TRBJ2-1; 9 nucleotides agree with TRBD2. Per the germline V gene, CDR1 is SGHNT and CDR2 is YYREEE (reference sequence). Trimming at V came to 0 bases and at J to 6 bases, leaving 10 bases not matched to a gene. This CDR3 is built from 17 residues. This CDR3 reads CASSLAPSGVGGNEQFF. Here the CDR3 DNA reads TGTGCCAGCAGCTTGGCCCCTAGCGGGGTTGGGGGCAATGAGCAGTTCTTC.

This chain connects TRBV25-1 to TRBJ2-3; 7 bases align to TRBD2. The CDR3 consists of 15 residues. Germline V gene lookup returns CDR1 MGHDK and CDR2 SYGVNS. Trimming removed 7 bases from V and 0 bases from J; junction bases left unmatched: 7. The CDR3 is CASMASGDSTDTQYF. CDR3 nucleotides: TGTGCCAGCATGGCTAGCGGAGATAGCACAGATACGCAGTATTTT.

The rearrangement joins TRBV28 to TRBJ2-4; TRBD2 agrees at 14 bases. V lost 5 bases, J lost 0 bases, and 6 bases stayed unmatched. Germline CDR1 reads MDHEN; CDR2 reads SYDVKM. This CDR3 contains 18 residues. CDR3 in DNA: TGTGCCAGCAGTGCTACCGGGACTAGCGGGAGAGCCAAAAACATTCAGTACTTC. This translates into CASSATGTSGRAKNIQYF. Full variable domain (outside the CDR3, taken from reference TRBV28 and TRBJ2-4): DVKVTQSSRYLVKRTGEKVFLECVQDMDHENMFWYRQDPGLGLRLIYFSYDVKMKEKGDIPEGYSVSREKKERFSLILESASTNQTSMYLCASSATGTSGRAKNIQYFGAGTRLSVL.

The V and J genes are TRBV11-3 and TRBJ2-7; D might be TRBD1 (7 bases). Trimming removed 6 bases at V and 10 bases at J, with 22 bases between. The CDR3 spans 14 residues. Germline assignment: CDR1 SGHNT and CDR2 YENEEA. CDR3 DNA: TGTGCCAGCAGTTTTCGGGGGACAGTTTGTTTACAGTACTTC. Amino acid sequence: CASSFRGTVCLQYF.

A word on this clone: Germline is not matched at one junction end, which may reflect a read error. The chain employs TRBV6-1 and TRBJ1-2, with TRBD1 matching over 7 bases. CDR3 length: 14 amino acids. The germline CDR1 and CDR2 sequences are MNHNS and SASEGT. Here the CDR3 reads CASREGGFDYGYTF. CDR3 DNA sequence: TGTGCCAGCAGGGAAGGGGGCTTTGACTATGGCTACACCTTC.

V usage is TRBV7-9 and J usage is TRBJ1-2; D unresolved. CDR1 is SEHNR, CDR2 FQNEAQ, per germline (reference sequence). The CDR3 has 14 amino acids. V lost 5 bases and J 0 bases, leaving 10 bases between the germline ends. In nucleotides, the CDR3 is TGTGCCAGCAGCGGCCTCCGTGCTAACTATGGCTACACCTTC. Amino acid sequence: CASSGLRANYGYTF.

V usage is TRBV6-1 and J usage is TRBJ2-1, with 13 bases matching TRBD2. Germline V gene sequence: CDR1 MNHNS, CDR2 SASEGT. V gave up 4 bases and J gave up 2 bases; unmatched junction bases: 5. The CDR3 is 17 residues long. The CDR3 is CASSGLAGGPTYNEQFF. In DNA, the CDR3 is TGTGCCAGCAGTGGACTAGCGGGAGGACCTACCTACAATGAGCAGTTCTTC.

V gene TRBV19 combines with J gene TRBJ1-2; the match to TRBD1 covers 7 bases. The CDR3 is made up of 13 amino acids. V trimming: 7 bases; J trimming: 5 bases; junction bases outside the gene matches: 7. CDR1 LNHDA and CDR2 SQIVND come from the germline V gene (reference sequence). CDR3 in DNA: TGTGCCAGTACGGCAGGGGGAAGATATGGCTACACCTTC. Protein: CASTAGGRYGYTF.